Presented here are 6 T cell receptor beta chains from one specimen sequenced in a study of technical replicates of blood from a few donors. Clones were sequenced by immunoSEQ multiplex PCR, and TCRdb holds only the in-frame ones, with some missing. Among 50,000 to 55,000 clones listed, approximately 86% were seen once. Sequenced material: PBMCs. The receptors here all came from a human donor in good health. Some clones in this sample may be carry-over from other donors' samples.

A single count supports this clone. The chain recombines TRBV27 with TRBJ2-7; 10 bases are shared with TRBD1. The CDR3 has 14 residues. The V gene's germline CDR1 is MNHEY and CDR2 SMNVEV (reference sequence). The V gene end was trimmed by 6 bases and the J gene end by 7 bases; junction bases not matched to a gene: 9. The CDR3 protein is CASRRTGGLREQYF. The CDR3 DNA reads as TGTGCCAGCAGGAGGACAGGGGGGCTACGGGAGCAGTACTTC.

This chain uses TRBV4-3 with TRBJ2-4; maybe TRBD2 (5 bases). Germline values: CDR1 LGHNA, CDR2 YSLEER. Trimming removed 3 bases at V and 0 bases at J, with 12 bases between. The length of the CDR3 is 16 residues. The CDR3 reads CASSQEAAGAKNIQYF. The CDR3 DNA sequence: TGCGCCAGCAGCCAGGAGGCTGCAGGAGCCAAAAACATTCAGTACTTC.

The gene calls are TRBV29-1 and TRBJ2-2, with a weak D call TRBD2 (6 bases). V was pared by 7 bases and J by 4 bases, with 19 bases between. Germline V gene sequence: CDR1 SQVTM, CDR2 ANQGSEA. The length of the CDR3 is 15 residues. The CDR3 spells CSAHTGGVGTGELFF. In nucleotides, the CDR3 is TGCAGCGCTCATACGGGCGGGGTTGGCACCGGGGAGCTGTTTTTT.

V gene TRBV25-1 combines with J gene TRBJ2-3; the match to TRBD1 covers 8 bases. The CDR3 sequence is 14 residues long. V was clipped by 7 bases and J by 6 bases; unmatched bases: 9. Germline values: CDR1 MGHDK, CDR2 SYGVNS. This CDR3 is CASTPDRAVDTQYF. The DNA of the CDR3 is TGTGCCAGCACTCCGGACAGGGCCGTTGATACGCAGTATTTT.

CDR3 nucleotide sequence: TGTGCCAGCAGCCACCCGCGGGGAGGGGGGCTTCCCTACAATGAGCAGTTCTTC. Its translation: CASSHPRGGGLPYNEQFF. The chain couples TRBV4-2 to TRBJ2-1, with D perhaps TRBD2 (7 bases). Trimming removed 3 bases from V and 2 bases from J, with 20 bases in between. The CDR3 is made up of 18 amino acids. Germline-derived CDR1 and CDR2 are LGHNA and YNFKEQ.

By its share, this clone is medium-sized. The chain carries TRBV6-1 and TRBJ2-5, with TRBD2 identical over 9 bases. V dropped 7 bases and J dropped 5; count of bases not matched to a gene: 8. This CDR3 comprises 14 residues. Germline V gene sequence: CDR1 MNHNS, CDR2 SASEGT. CDR3 in amino acids: CASIAGEFSETQYF. Written as DNA, the CDR3 is TGTGCCAGCATAGCGGGGGAATTTTCGGAGACCCAGTACTTC.